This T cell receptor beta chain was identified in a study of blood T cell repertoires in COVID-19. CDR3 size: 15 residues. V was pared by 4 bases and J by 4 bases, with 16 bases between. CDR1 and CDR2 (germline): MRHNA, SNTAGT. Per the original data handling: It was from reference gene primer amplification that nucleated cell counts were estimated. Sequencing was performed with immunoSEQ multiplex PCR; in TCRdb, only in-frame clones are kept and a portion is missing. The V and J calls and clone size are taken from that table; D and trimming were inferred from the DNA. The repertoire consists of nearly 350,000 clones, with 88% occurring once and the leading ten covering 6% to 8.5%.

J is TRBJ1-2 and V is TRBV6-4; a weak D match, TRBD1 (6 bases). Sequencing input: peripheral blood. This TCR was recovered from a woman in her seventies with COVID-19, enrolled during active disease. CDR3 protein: CASSATATGSYGYTF. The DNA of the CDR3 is TGTGCCAGCAGTGCCACCGCGACAGGTAGCTATGGCTACACCTTC.